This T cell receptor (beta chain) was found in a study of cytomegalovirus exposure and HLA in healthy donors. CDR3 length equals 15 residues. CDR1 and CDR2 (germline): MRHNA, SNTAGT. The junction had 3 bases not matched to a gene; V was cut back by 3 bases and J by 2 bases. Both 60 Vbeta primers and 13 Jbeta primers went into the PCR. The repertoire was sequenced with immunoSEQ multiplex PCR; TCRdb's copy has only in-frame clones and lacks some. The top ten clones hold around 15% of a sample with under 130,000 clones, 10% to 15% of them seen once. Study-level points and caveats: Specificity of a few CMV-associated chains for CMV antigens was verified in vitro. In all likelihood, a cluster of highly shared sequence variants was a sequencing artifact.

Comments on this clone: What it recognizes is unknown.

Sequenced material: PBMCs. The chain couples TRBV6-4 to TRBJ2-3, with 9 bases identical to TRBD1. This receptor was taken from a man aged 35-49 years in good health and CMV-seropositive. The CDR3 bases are TGTGCCAGCAGTGAGGGACAGGGTGACACAGATACGCAGTATTTT. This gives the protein CASSEGQGDTDTQYF.